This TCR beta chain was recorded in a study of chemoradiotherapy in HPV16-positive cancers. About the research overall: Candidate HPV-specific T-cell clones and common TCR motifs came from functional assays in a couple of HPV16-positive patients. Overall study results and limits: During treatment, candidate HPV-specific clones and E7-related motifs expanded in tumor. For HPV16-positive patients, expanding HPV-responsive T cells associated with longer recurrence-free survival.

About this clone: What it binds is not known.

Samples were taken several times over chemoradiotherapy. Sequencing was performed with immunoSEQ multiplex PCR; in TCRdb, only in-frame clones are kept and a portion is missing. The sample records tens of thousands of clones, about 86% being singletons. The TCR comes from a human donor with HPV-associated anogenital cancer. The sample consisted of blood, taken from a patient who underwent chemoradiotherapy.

CDR3 bases: TGTGCCAGCAGCTGGGACAGGGAATTCAATCAGCCCCAGCATTTT. As protein: CASSWDREFNQPQHF. V and J are TRBV5-8 and TRBJ1-5, with 9 bases identical to TRBD1. The V and J ends lost 3 bases and 3 bases, in that order; junction bases with no gene match: 4. Germline loops: CDR1 SGHTS, CDR2 YDEGEE. This CDR3 is built from 15 residues.